What follows is one T cell receptor (beta chain) and its context. Method: immunoSEQ multiplex PCR; TCRdb's copy keeps in-frame clones and lacks some. The data hold 170,000 or so clones, with 91% observed a single time. This sample is part of a study of control samples from healthy donors and cancer patients. This CDR3 spans 16 amino acids. The V gene's germline CDR1 is LNHDA and CDR2 SQIVND (reference sequence). V lost 7 bases and J 4 bases, leaving 22 bases between the germline ends. The specimen was blood. The chain carries TRBV19 and TRBJ2-5; D gene uncertain. This TCR came from a middle-aged woman in good health. Here the CDR3 DNA reads TGTGCCAGTACCCCCTTTATGCTTCTCCTGGGAGAGACCCAGTACTTC. Translated, it gives CASTPFMLLLGETQYF. Looking up the rest from reference TRBV19 and TRBJ2-5 gives the full variable domain: DGGITQSPKYLFRKEGQNVTLSCEQNLNHDAMYWYRQDPGQGLRLIYYSQIVNDFQKGDIAEGYSVSREKKESFPLTVTSAQKNPTAFYLCASTPFMLLLGETQYFGPGTRLLVL.